Below are 22 T cell receptor beta chains sequenced from a single sample in a study of vaccination effects on CD4 cells after COVID-19. No antigen is known for these receptors. Sequenced by immunoSEQ multiplex PCR; TCRdb stores in-frame clones only, minus some. The data contain about 63,000 clones, 60% to 80% of them singletons. ViraFEST expansion of antigen-specific CD4+ T cells with viral peptide pools preceded sequencing. Following a 10-day culture, CD4+ T cells were purified. All vaccine recipients tested negative for nucleocapsid antibodies and had never contracted SARS-CoV-2 infection. The sequencing used CD4+ T cells from PBMCs cultured with HCoV-OC43 spike peptides, collected before COVID-19 vaccination. Described subset: HCoV-OC43 spike overlapping peptide pool stimulation. These receptors were collected from a human donor who received a COVID-19 vaccine.

The gene calls are TRBV19 and TRBJ1-2; no firm D call. The CDR3 has 13 amino acids. Trimming pared 1 base from V and 1 base from J, leaving 4 bases between. The V gene's germline CDR1 is LNHDA and CDR2 SQIVND (reference sequence). CDR3 amino acids: CASSIAGNYGYTF. The CDR3 region has the DNA TGTGCCAGTAGTATAGCGGGTAACTATGGCTACACCTTC.

This chain uses TRBV7-3 with TRBJ1-1; TRBD1 is a possible D gene (5 bases). V lost 0 bases, J lost 0 bases, and 8 bases lay in between. The germline gives CDR1 SGHTA, CDR2 FQGTGA. This CDR3 contains 15 residues. CDR3 coding DNA: TGTGCCAGCAGCTTAACAGGGACGGTGAACACTGAAGCTTTCTTT. Protein: CASSLTGTVNTEAFF.

The chain combines TRBV19 with TRBJ1-1; 8 nucleotides line up with TRBD1. This CDR3 has 14 residues. Germline values: CDR1 LNHDA, CDR2 SQIVND (reference sequence). V dropped 10 bases and J dropped 5; count of bases not matched to a gene: 12. CDR3 nucleotides: TGTGCCACCCAAGGCGGGACAGGCGGAACTGAAGCTTTCTTT. Its translation: CATQGGTGGTEAFF.

In its sample, this clone was seen a few times. V gene TRBV18 combines with J gene TRBJ1-5; no clear D. The V gene lost 3 bases and the J gene lost 5 bases, with 8 bases spanning the gap. The CDR3 extends over 13 amino acids. Germline loops: CDR1 KGHSH, CDR2 LQKENI. The DNA of the CDR3 is TGTGCCAGCTCACCGCCCAACGATCAGCCCCAGCATTTT. Its protein product is CASSPPNDQPQHF. The full variable domain, with the rest looked up from reference TRBV18 and TRBJ1-5, is NAGVMQNPRHLVRRRGQEARLRCSPMKGHSHVYWYRQLPEEGLKFMVYLQKENIIDESGMPKERFSAEFPKEGPSILRIQQVVRGDSAAYFCASSPPNDQPQHFGDGTRLSIL.

V and J are TRBV19 and TRBJ2-1, with D hard to call. Germline lookup yields CDR1 LNHDA and CDR2 SQIVND (reference sequence). The CDR3 contains 13 residues. V lost 5 bases, J lost 7 bases, and 12 bases lay in between. The CDR3 loop is CASSRKDGNEQFF. In DNA form, the CDR3 reads TGTGCCAGTAGTCGGAAGGACGGGAATGAGCAGTTCTTC.

The table lists this clone with a count of one. This sequence joins TRBV18 and TRBJ1-2; D remains ambiguous. V was shortened by 0 bases and J by 5 bases, with 10 bases between the two germline ends. Germline-derived CDR1 and CDR2 are KGHSH and LQKENI. The CDR3 has 14 residues. The CDR3 DNA reads as TGTGCCAGCTCACCACCGTCCAGGCGGTATGGCTACACCTTC. It encodes CASSPPSRRYGYTF.

This chain joins TRBV6-2 or TRBV6-3 and TRBJ1-5; 7 bases are shared with TRBD1. Germline V gene lookup returns CDR1 MNHEY and CDR2 SVGEGT. With 5 bases clipped from V and 6 bases from J, the junction kept 4 bases outside the gene matches. This CDR3 contains 13 residues. CDR3 DNA sequence: TGTGCCAGCAGTCGCCAGGGGGGTCAGCCCCAGCATTTT. Its protein product is CASSRQGGQPQHF.

V gene TRBV6-2 or TRBV6-3 combines with J gene TRBJ2-4; 11 nucleotides line up with TRBD2. The V gene end was trimmed by 6 bases and the J gene end by 8 bases; junction bases not matched to a gene: 12. The CDR3 has 16 residues. Germline values: CDR1 MNHEY, CDR2 SVGEGT. This CDR3 is CASSRSLAGGRHIQYF. The CDR3 DNA sequence: TGTGCCAGCAGCCGCTCATTAGCGGGGGGGCGTCACATTCAGTACTTC.

This clone has a handful of counts. The chain carries TRBV2 and TRBJ2-7; TRBD1 might be the D (5 bases). V was cut by 1 base and J by 4 bases, with 11 bases left in between. CDR3 size: 14 residues. Germline V lookup: CDR1 SNHLY, CDR2 FYNNEI. CDR3 DNA sequence: TGTGCCAGCAGTGAAGGCCAGGGTATTTACGAGCAGTACGTC. Translating gives CASSEGQGIYEQYV.

The chain couples TRBV7-2 to TRBJ1-1; a possible D gene is TRBD1 (5 bases). V lost 2 bases and J lost 0, with 7 bases in between. Germline lookup yields CDR1 SGHTA and CDR2 FQGNSA. This CDR3 has 14 residues. The CDR3, as DNA: TGTGCCAGCAGCTTACAGGGAATGAACACTGAAGCTTTCTTT. Translating it yields CASSLQGMNTEAFF.

The rearrangement joins TRBV28 to TRBJ2-2, with D possibly matching TRBD1 (5 bases). CDR3 length: 16 amino acids. V gave up 8 bases and J gave up 2 bases, with 18 bases separating them. Germline CDR1 is MDHEN and CDR2 is SYDVKM. The CDR3 DNA is TGTGCCAGCTTGCGGTTCGACAGAGATAACACCGGGGAGCTGTTTTTT. The encoded protein is CASLRFDRDNTGELFF.

The chain has TRBV5-6 and TRBJ2-2; 10 bases fit TRBD1. The CDR3 runs to 15 residues. Germline CDR1 and CDR2: SGHDT and YYEEEE. Trimming took 3 bases from V and 8 from J; bases not matched to a gene: 7. CDR3 sequence (DNA): TGTGCCAGCAGCTATGGGACAGGGGTCGCGGGGGAGCTGTTTTTT. This gives the protein CASSYGTGVAGELFF.

In this sample, this clone turned up a few times. This chain joins TRBV19 and TRBJ1-1; TRBD1 is a possible D gene (6 bases). CDR1 and CDR2 (germline): LNHDA, SQIVND (reference sequence). Deletions cut 6 bases from V and 3 bases from J, with 14 bases between. CDR3 length equals 14 residues. DNA for the CDR3: TGTGCCAGTAGAGTACAGGGTCTTGACACTGAAGCTTTCTTT. It codes for CASRVQGLDTEAFF.

V gene TRBV19 combines with J gene TRBJ1-4; 10 nucleotides align to TRBD1. The CDR3 length is 17 residues. Germline V gives CDR1 LNHDA, CDR2 SQIVND (reference sequence). J lost 1 base, V lost 2 bases, and 4 bases had no gene match. CDR3 sequence reads: CASSIWTGGGTNEKLFF. As DNA, the CDR3 is TGTGCCAGTAGTATATGGACAGGGGGTGGAACTAATGAAAAACTGTTTTTT.

DNA of the CDR3: TGTGCCAGCAGTGAGGCCATGGGTGGGGCCAACGTCCTGACTTTC. The encoded protein is CASSEAMGGANVLTF. The V gene is TRBV6-6, the J gene TRBJ2-6; D gene unclear. This CDR3 has 15 amino acids. CDR1 is MNHNY and CDR2 is SVGAGI in the germline V gene (reference sequence). V was cut by 5 bases and J by 3 bases, with 11 bases left in between.

V gene TRBV5-4 combines with J gene TRBJ2-2, with TRBD1 identical over 7 bases. CDR1 is SGHNT and CDR2 is YYREEE in the germline V gene (reference sequence). The V and J ends lost 3 bases and 5 bases, in that order; junction bases with no gene match: 7. The CDR3 length is 15 residues. The DNA for the CDR3 is TGTGCCAGCAGCTATAGACAGGGTGGAACCGGGGAGCTGTTTTTT. Amino acid sequence: CASSYRQGGTGELFF.

This chain links TRBV5-1 with TRBJ2-1; 11 nucleotides agree with TRBD2. The V segment lost 6 bases and the J segment 4 bases; nucleotides outside the gene matches: 6. Germline CDR1 is SGHRS and CDR2 is YFSETQ. The CDR3 consists of 15 residues. CDR3 protein: CASNPLAGGYNEQFF. DNA of the CDR3: TGCGCCAGCAATCCGCTAGCGGGGGGTTACAATGAGCAGTTCTTC.

This clone was counted a single time. The CDR3 is CASSSGATGELFF. The DNA of the CDR3 is TGTGCCAGCAGTTCGGGGGCCACCGGGGAGCTGTTTTTT. The rearrangement links TRBV28 to TRBJ2-2, with D perhaps TRBD1 or TRBD2 (6 bases each). Germline values: CDR1 MDHEN, CDR2 SYDVKM. Trimming took off 4 bases at V and 4 bases at J, with 7 bases between the two ends. This CDR3 spans 13 amino acids.

This clone has just a few counts. The chain uses TRBV4-3 and TRBJ2-1, with a tentative D call TRBD1 (5 bases). Trimming shortened V by 1 base and J by 10 bases, and 8 bases separated the two germline ends. From germline, CDR1 is LGHNA and CDR2 YSLEER. CDR3 size: 12 residues. For the CDR3, the DNA is TGCGCCAGCAGCCAAGTACCAGGGGAGCAGTTCTTC. Its protein product is CASSQVPGEQFF.

The chain combines TRBV9 with TRBJ1-2; 8 bases are shared with TRBD1. The J segment lost 3 bases and the V segment lost 6 bases, leaving 4 bases of the junction unmatched. Germline-derived CDR1 and CDR2 are SGDLS and YYNGEE. The CDR3 extends over 13 amino acids. This chain's CDR3 is CASNDRGHYGYTF. CDR3 in DNA: TGTGCCAGCAACGACAGGGGCCACTATGGCTACACCTTC.

This rearrangement joins TRBV6-5 to TRBJ2-2; TRBD1 matches 7 bases. CDR1 is MNHEY and CDR2 is SVGAGI in the germline V gene. This CDR3 spans 12 amino acids. Trimming cost V 7 bases and J 6 bases; bases outside gene matches: 2. The CDR3 here is CASTQGAGELFF. The DNA of the CDR3 is TGTGCCAGCACTCAGGGGGCCGGGGAGCTGTTTTTT.

This clone was detected a few times. V usage is TRBV7-3 and J usage is TRBJ2-2, with D perhaps being TRBD1 or TRBD2 (5 bases each). The CDR3 consists of 14 residues. Trimming took 5 bases from V and 7 from J, leaving 14 bases between them. The germline gives CDR1 SGHTA, CDR2 FQGTGA. DNA of the CDR3: TGTGCCAGCAGCCCGAGAGGGGAAGGCGGGGAGCTGTTTTTT. Translated, it gives CASSPRGEGGELFF. The full variable domain, its missing parts supplied by reference TRBV7-3 and TRBJ2-2, is GAGVSQTPSNKVTEKGKYVELRCDPISGHTALYWYRQSLGQGPEFLIYFQGTGAADDSGLPNDRFFAVRPEGSVSTLKIQRTERGDSAVYLCASSPRGEGGELFFGEGSRLTVL.